Only a few counts were recorded for the clone carrying this TCR beta chain. Authors' data handling: By means of reference gene primer amplification, nucleated cell counts were estimated. The protocol was immunoSEQ multiplex PCR, while the TCRdb copy is restricted to in-frame clones and leaves out a portion. The V and J calls and the clone size are those of that table, but D and trimming were determined from the DNA. This sample carries a few hundred thousand clones, around 90% of them seen once, and the ten largest clones take approximately 7.5%. Followed over time, Seattle patients had been enrolled while infection was active. This sample is drawn from a study of blood T cell repertoires in COVID-19. As for the study in general: COVID-19 samples collected from the United States, Italy and Spain covered acute and convalescent phases. Sources were T cells, B-cell-depleted T cells, or PBMCs; the material itself was cDNA or gDNA.

The length of the CDR3 is 13 residues. The gene calls are TRBV12-2 and TRBJ2-5; the table's D call TRBD2 went unverified against the DNA. TRBV12-2 is noted as a pseudogene. Sequencing was performed on peripheral blood. The clonotype originates from a woman aged 25 to 45 with COVID-19, enrolled during active disease. The CDR3 bases are TGTGCAAGTCGCTCCGGCCGGGGAGAGACCCAGTACTTC. It encodes CASRSGRGETQYF.